This T cell receptor beta chain was captured by sequencing in a study of T cell responses to AZD1222 COVID-19 vaccine. Study-wide results and caveats: The sample set comprised mostly white British donors with more females, and clonal diversity was possibly underestimated. Seropositive at baseline were only 5 to 7 AZD1222 recipients. Rises in breadth and depth of Spike-specific TCRs came after two AZD1222 doses. Reports say nearly half of spike-specific TCRs go after unmutated variant regions.

Repertoires were generated with immunoSEQ multiplex PCR, while TCRdb's copy carries only in-frame clones and drops some. This table holds more than 120,000 clones, roughly 88% found once. Germline CDR1 is SGHRS and CDR2 is YFSETQ. The CDR3 has 15 amino acids. The V segment lost 5 bases and the J segment 3 bases; nucleotides outside the gene matches: 6. Comments on this clone: Its antigen remains unknown.

The TCR originated in an adult who received the AZD1222 COVID-19 vaccine. V and J are TRBV5-1 and TRBJ1-4; 8 bases fit TRBD1. The specimen was peripheral blood, collected 28 days after the second AZD1222 dose. The CDR3: CASRPTGGPNEKLFF. DNA for the CDR3: TGCGCCAGCAGACCCACAGGGGGTCCTAATGAAAAACTGTTTTTT.